The rows below give T cell receptor beta chains drawn from one sample of a study of CD8+CD57+ T cells in acquired aplastic anemia. From the reads, TCRdb called clonotypes with MiXCR, one entry per CDR3 protein. The data show roughly 63,000 distinct CDR3 sequences, with 45% to 60% seen just once and approximately 8.3% held by the top ten. Sequencing was carried out using sorted CD4+, CD8+, or CD8+CD57+ T cells (not recorded which) from PBMCs. These TCRs come from a human donor in good health, serving as a control. Both conserved end residues are part of each CDR3. D genes are given only for firm matches. Rows may omit the clone size; those that give it use once, few, many or a size class.

cdr3_aa cdr3_nt d_call clone_size j_call v_call
CAIGADSVADTEAFF TGTGCCATCGGGGCCGACAGCGTGGCGGACACTGAAGCTTTCTTT NA medium-sized TRBJ1-1 TRBV10-3
CASSLAPNTGELFF TGTGCCAGCAGCTTAGCTCCGAACACCGGGGAGCTGTTTTTT NA NA TRBJ2-2 TRBV7-6
CASSPPRLPYGYTF TGTGCCAGTAGTCCCCCCCGACTGCCCTATGGCTACACCTTC NA few TRBJ1-2 TRBV19
CASSLDDNSPLHF TGTGCCAGCAGCTTGGATGATAATTCACCCCTCCACTTT NA NA TRBJ1-6 TRBV7-9
CASSSRVRTEQFF TGTGCCAGCAGTTCAAGAGTCCGTACTGAGCAGTTCTTC NA many TRBJ2-1 TRBV27
CATSLLAGGLYEQYF TGTGCCACCAGCCTCCTAGCGGGGGGGCTCTACGAGCAGTACTTC TRBD2 NA TRBJ2-7 TRBV15
CASSIKLGAGGVRDTQYF TGTGCCAGTAGTATAAAATTGGGAGCGGGAGGGGTCAGAGATACGCAGTATTTT TRBD2 many TRBJ2-3 TRBV19
CSANSQAYEQYF TGCAGTGCTAACTCGCAGGCCTACGAGCAGTACTTC NA NA TRBJ2-7 TRBV20-1
CASSLGAGVYNSPLHF TGTGCCAGCAGTTTAGGCGCAGGTGTATATAATTCACCCCTCCACTTT NA many TRBJ1-6 TRBV27
CASSFGIADGYTF TGTGCCAGCAGTTTCGGGATAGCGGATGGCTACACCTTC NA NA TRBJ1-2 TRBV12-3/TRBV12-4
CASRTGAYSPLHF TGTGCCAGTAGGACAGGGGCCTATTCACCCCTCCACTTT TRBD1 NA TRBJ1-6 TRBV19
CASRAPTGGSYEQYF TGTGCCAGCAGGGCTCCGACAGGGGGGTCCTACGAGCAGTACTTC TRBD1 NA TRBJ2-7 TRBV2
CASSPTTVEQFF TGTGCCAGCAGCCCTACTACGGTTGAGCAGTTCTTC NA NA TRBJ2-1 TRBV7-2
CASSQILVGSGHPGGAEAFF TGCGCCAGCAGCCAAATTCTAGTGGGGTCAGGGCACCCCGGAGGCGCTGAAGCTTTCTTT NA NA TRBJ1-1 TRBV4-1
CASSVEGTSGSNEQFF TGTGCCAGCAGCGTAGAAGGGACTAGCGGGAGCAATGAGCAGTTCTTC TRBD2 few TRBJ2-1 TRBV9
CAISEWAGELFF TGTGCCATCAGTGAGTGGGCCGGGGAGCTGTTTTTT NA once TRBJ2-2 TRBV10-3
CASRATETNYGYTF TGTGCCAGCAGGGCGACAGAGACGAACTATGGCTACACCTTC NA NA TRBJ1-2 TRBV2
CSASGTGGRETQYF TGCAGTGCTAGTGGGACAGGGGGGCGGGAGACCCAGTACTTC TRBD1 NA TRBJ2-5 TRBV20-1
CATSDPNRDEAFF TGTGCCACCAGTGATCCCAACAGGGATGAAGCTTTCTTT NA NA TRBJ1-1 TRBV24-1
CAISESESPTYEQYF TGTGCCATCAGTGAGTCTGAAAGTCCCACCTACGAGCAGTACTTC NA NA TRBJ2-7 TRBV7-8
CASSQEPASGNEQFF TGCGCCAGCAGCCAAGAGCCAGCTAGCGGCAATGAGCAGTTCTTC TRBD2 many TRBJ2-1 TRBV4-1
CASGLAGDEQYF TGTGCCAGCGGCTTGGCTGGGGACGAGCAGTACTTC NA NA TRBJ2-7 TRBV7-3
CASSLGSVGAVGELFF TGTGCCAGCAGCTTAGGCAGTGTGGGGGCGGTCGGGGAGCTGTTTTTT NA NA TRBJ2-2 TRBV7-6
CASSSQRTSEDTQYF TGTGCCAGCAGTTCCCAAAGGACTAGTGAAGATACGCAGTATTTT TRBD2 many TRBJ2-3 TRBV28
CSVEASGYGYTF TGCAGCGTTGAAGCATCAGGCTATGGCTACACCTTC NA NA TRBJ1-2 TRBV29-1
CSVIEAGASYEQYF TGCAGCGTTATTGAAGCGGGAGCCTCCTACGAGCAGTACTTC TRBD2 NA TRBJ2-7 TRBV29-1
CSASPGWSQETQYF TGCAGTGCTAGCCCCGGGTGGTCCCAAGAGACCCAGTACTTC NA NA TRBJ2-5 TRBV20-1
CASSQLATTNGYTF TGCGCCAGCAGCCAGTTAGCGACGACGAATGGCTACACCTTC NA NA TRBJ1-2 TRBV4-3
CASSARDMMNTEAFF TGTGCCAGCAGCGCCCGGGACATGATGAACACTGAAGCTTTCTTT NA many TRBJ1-1 TRBV9
CASSAGLEASF TGTGCCAGCAGCGCGGGCCTTGAAGCCTCCTTT NA NA TRBJ1-1 TRBV2
CASSPQGIGGYTF TGTGCCAGCAGCCCCCAGGGGATTGGTGGCTACACCTTC NA NA TRBJ1-2 TRBV7-9
CATGTAPTGELFF TGTGCCACGGGGACAGCGCCCACCGGGGAGCTGTTTTTT TRBD1 NA TRBJ2-2 TRBV15
CASRVGKIAGDYNEQFF TGTGCCAGCAGGGTGGGTAAGATAGCGGGAGACTACAATGAGCAGTTCTTC TRBD2 NA TRBJ2-1 TRBV25-1
CASSLEGQGADGYTF TGCGCCAGCAGCTTGGAGGGACAGGGGGCAGATGGCTACACCTTC TRBD1 NA TRBJ1-2 TRBV5-8
CATSQRGPSTDTQYF TGTGCCACCAGTCAGAGGGGACCGAGCACAGATACGCAGTATTTT NA NA TRBJ2-3 TRBV24-1
CASSQAGSLTEAFF TGCGCCAGCAGCCAGGCTGGGTCCCTCACTGAAGCTTTCTTT NA many TRBJ1-1 TRBV4-1
CASKGEGSPLHF TGTGCCAGCAAGGGGGAGGGGTCACCCCTCCACTTT NA NA TRBJ1-6 TRBV2
CSASRSPVGTEAFF TGCAGTGCTAGCAGATCGCCCGTGGGTACTGAAGCTTTCTTT NA once TRBJ1-1 TRBV20-1
CASSALGGSNQPQHF TGTGCCAGCAGTGCCCTGGGGGGAAGCAATCAGCCCCAGCATTTT NA many TRBJ1-5 TRBV27
CASRLAGVGNTIYF TGTGCCAGCAGACTAGCGGGGGTCGGAAACACCATATATTTT NA few TRBJ1-3 TRBV7-9
CASSIGQYNEQFF TGTGCCAGTAGTATAGGACAGTACAATGAGCAGTTCTTC NA NA TRBJ2-1 TRBV19
CASSTSGVPGCGQYF TGTGCCAGCAGCACTAGTGGGGTGCCAGGGTGCGGGCAGTACTTC NA NA TRBJ2-7 TRBV7-9
CSVNGQGGFDGYTF TGCAGCGTGAACGGACAGGGGGGCTTTGATGGCTACACCTTC TRBD1 NA TRBJ1-2 TRBV29-1
CAIGTSGETQYF TGTGCCATAGGGACTAGCGGAGAGACCCAGTACTTC TRBD2 NA TRBJ2-5 TRBV25-1
CASSSYTGGYTEAFF TGTGCCAGCAGCTCGTATACAGGGGGGTACACTGAAGCTTTCTTT TRBD1 NA TRBJ1-1 TRBV5-8